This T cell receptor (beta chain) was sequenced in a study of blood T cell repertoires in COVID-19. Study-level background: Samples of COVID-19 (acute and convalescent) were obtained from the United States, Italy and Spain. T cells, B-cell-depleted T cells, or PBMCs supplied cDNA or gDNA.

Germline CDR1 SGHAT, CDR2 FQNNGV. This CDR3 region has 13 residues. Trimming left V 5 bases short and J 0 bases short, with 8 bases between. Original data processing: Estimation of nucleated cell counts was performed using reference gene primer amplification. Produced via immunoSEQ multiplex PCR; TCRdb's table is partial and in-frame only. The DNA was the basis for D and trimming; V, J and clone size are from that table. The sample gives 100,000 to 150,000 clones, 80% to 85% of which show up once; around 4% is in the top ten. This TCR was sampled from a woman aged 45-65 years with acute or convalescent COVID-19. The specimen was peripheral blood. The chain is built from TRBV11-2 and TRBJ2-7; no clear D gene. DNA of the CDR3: TGTGCCAGCAGCCTACAGTCCTCCTACGAGCAGTACTTC. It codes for CASSLQSSYEQYF.